The sequence of this T cell receptor (beta chain) was determined in a study of radiotherapy plus CTLA-4 blockade in lung cancer. In the study overall: Among enrolled patients, less than 20% responded and about 30% achieved disease control.

Here immunoSEQ multiplex PCR was the method, and the copy in TCRdb shows in-frame clones only, minus some. The sample holds roughly 59,000 clones; 70% to 80% are singletons and the top ten take about 8.5%. The study gave focal radiation plus ipilimumab CTLA-4 blockade to patients with chemo-refractory metastatic non-small-cell lung cancer. Findings of the study overall: Reports state that early shifts in blood T cell clones, with interferon-beta, best predicted response. After treatment with radiotherapy plus ipilimumab, TCR clones that came from the tumor expanded in blood.

CDR3 length: 19 residues. Worth noting for this clone: Its specificity is unknown.

The source is a human donor with non-small cell lung cancer whose response to radiotherapy plus ipilimumab could not be evaluated. The J gene is TRBJ1-2, the V gene TRBV21-1; TRBD1 is the table's D call and was not checked against the DNA. TRBV21-1 is marked as a pseudogene. Sequencing was performed on peripheral blood, taken from a patient treated with radiotherapy plus ipilimumab. The CDR3 nucleotides read TGTGCCAGCAGCAAAATGGACAGGGGGCTTTCTCGCCCTAACTATGGCTACACCTTC. Translating gives CASSKMDRGLSRPNYGYTF.